This T cell receptor beta chain was observed in a study of blood T cell repertoires in COVID-19. Clones were sequenced by immunoSEQ multiplex PCR, and TCRdb holds only the in-frame ones, with some missing. The sample holds about 380,000 clones, about four fifths seen once. Sequenced sample: peripheral blood. The source is a human donor with acute or convalescent COVID-19. The donor label of this sample is uncertain.

The CDR3 reads CASSLSARGNYGYTF. In DNA, the CDR3 is TGTGCCAGCAGTTTATCTGCTAGAGGGAACTATGGCTACACCTTC. The rearrangement uses TRBV27 and TRBJ1-2; unclear D gene. The germline CDR1 and CDR2 sequences are MNHEY and SMNVEV (reference sequence). The CDR3 sequence is 15 residues long. Trimming cost V 0 bases and J 2 bases, with 10 bases left between them.